Listed below are T cell receptor beta chains from one sample, sequenced in a study of T-cell memory formation after mild COVID-19. TCRdb re-called the 5' RACE reads through MiXCR, storing one row per CDR3 protein. Among about 400,000 distinct CDR3 sequences listed, around 14% were seen once. Sample: PBMCs or a T cell subset sorted from them (not recorded which). These receptors came from a man aged 18 to 29 who had mild COVID-19 (a few samples of this study predate the infection). Cell type and time point are not known. Each CDR3 is given with its conserved first and last residue. A D gene is named only where the DNA matches it firmly. Not every row has a clone size; where given, it reads once, few, many or a size class.

V gene: TRBV9
D gene: -
J gene: TRBJ1-2
clone size: -
CDR3 DNA: TGTGCCAGCAGCGTAACCCCGGACGGTAGTAACTATGGCTACACCTTC
CDR3 protein: CASSVTPDGSNYGYTF

V gene: TRBV6-5
D gene: -
J gene: TRBJ1-3
clone size: few
CDR3 DNA: TGTGCCAGCAGTTCCCGCTTCCGGGGGGCTGGAAACACCATATATTTT
CDR3 protein: CASSSRFRGAGNTIYF

V gene: TRBV18
D gene: -
J gene: TRBJ2-7
clone size: -
CDR3 DNA: TGTGCCAGCTCACCTGAGGTAGGAGGGGAGGCGTACTTC
CDR3 protein: CASSPEVGGEAYF

V gene: TRBV7-2
D gene: -
J gene: TRBJ1-5
clone size: -
CDR3 DNA: TGTGCCAGCAGCTTAGTCGGCTCGGCAGGAAATCAGCCCCAGCATTTT
CDR3 protein: CASSLVGSAGNQPQHF

V gene: TRBV20-1
D gene: TRBD2
J gene: TRBJ2-3
clone size: many
CDR3 DNA: TGCAGTGCTAAAATGGGCGGGGGGGCATCAGATACGCAGTATTTT
CDR3 protein: CSAKMGGGASDTQYF

V gene: TRBV11-1
D gene: -
J gene: TRBJ2-1
clone size: few
CDR3 DNA: TGTGCCAGCAGCTTAGGCTGGGGGAATGAGCAGTTCTTC
CDR3 protein: CASSLGWGNEQFF

V gene: TRBV4-3
D gene: TRBD1
J gene: TRBJ2-6
clone size: -
CDR3 DNA: TGCGCCAGCAGCCAAGGTGGGACAGGGACCTCTGGGGCCAACGTCCTGACTTTC
CDR3 protein: CASSQGGTGTSGANVLTF

V gene: TRBV7-2
D gene: TRBD1
J gene: TRBJ1-5
clone size: few
CDR3 DNA: TGTGCCAGCAGCTTATTAGGGGGCGCAGAGCAGCCCCAGCATTTT
CDR3 protein: CASSLLGGAEQPQHF

V gene: TRBV5-5
D gene: -
J gene: TRBJ2-4
clone size: -
CDR3 DNA: TGTGCCAGCAGCATACACATCGGTCGTATGACCAAAAACATTCAGTACTTC
CDR3 protein: CASSIHIGRMTKNIQYF

V gene: TRBV12-3/TRBV12-4
D gene: -
J gene: TRBJ1-5
clone size: -
CDR3 DNA: TGTGCCAGCAGTGGGGTAACGGACGATCAGCCCCAGCATTTT
CDR3 protein: CASSGVTDDQPQHF

V gene: TRBV6-1
D gene: TRBD1
J gene: TRBJ1-5
clone size: few
CDR3 DNA: TGTGCCAGCAGTATCCGACAGGGGGCTGGCCAGCCCCAGCATTTT
CDR3 protein: CASSIRQGAGQPQHF

V gene: TRBV19
D gene: TRBD1
J gene: TRBJ2-3
clone size: few
CDR3 DNA: TGTGCCAGTAGTCCGACAGGGGCTCTCTGGACGCAGTATTTT
CDR3 protein: CASSPTGALWTQYF

V gene: TRBV29-1
D gene: TRBD2
J gene: TRBJ2-1
clone size: -
CDR3 DNA: TGCAGCTCCACTAGCGGGGGGGCCGTGACCTACAATGAGCAGTTCTTC
CDR3 protein: CSSTSGGAVTYNEQFF

V gene: TRBV9
D gene: TRBD1
J gene: TRBJ2-7
clone size: -
CDR3 DNA: TGTGCCAGCAGCGGAGGAGGCCAGGGGGCCCCAGCCTCCTACGAGCAGTACTTC
CDR3 protein: CASSGGGQGAPASYEQYF

V gene: TRBV5-1
D gene: TRBD1
J gene: TRBJ2-1
clone size: -
CDR3 DNA: TGCGCCAGCAGCCTCTGGGACAGCAATGAGCAGTTCTTC
CDR3 protein: CASSLWDSNEQFF

V gene: TRBV10-3
D gene: -
J gene: TRBJ2-3
clone size: -
CDR3 DNA: TGTGCCATCAGTGAGTCGGTTTCTACCACAGATACGCAGTATTTT
CDR3 protein: CAISESVSTTDTQYF

V gene: TRBV9
D gene: -
J gene: TRBJ1-2
clone size: few
CDR3 DNA: TGTGCCAGCAGCGTATCCCCAGGGTTTACGTATGGCTACACCTTC
CDR3 protein: CASSVSPGFTYGYTF

V gene: TRBV20-1
D gene: -
J gene: TRBJ2-5
clone size: many
CDR3 DNA: TGCAGTGCTCGGGACTCCTTAACAGAGACCCAGTACTTC
CDR3 protein: CSARDSLTETQYF

V gene: TRBV7-2
D gene: TRBD1
J gene: TRBJ2-1
clone size: few
CDR3 DNA: TGTGCCAGCAGCCAAGGGGCGGGACAGGCCAATGAGCAGTTCTTC
CDR3 protein: CASSQGAGQANEQFF

V gene: TRBV28
D gene: -
J gene: TRBJ1-1
clone size: once
CDR3 DNA: TGTGCCACCGAGCCAAAAAACACTGAAGCTTTCTTT
CDR3 protein: CATEPKNTEAFF

V gene: TRBV5-1
D gene: TRBD1
J gene: TRBJ1-2
clone size: few
CDR3 DNA: TGCGCCAGCAGCTTGACCACCAGGTGGGACAGGGTCGGCTACACCTTC
CDR3 protein: CASSLTTRWDRVGYTF

V gene: TRBV11-1
D gene: -
J gene: TRBJ2-7
clone size: -
CDR3 DNA: TGTGCCAGCAGCTTAGTAGGGGCAACCTACGAGCAGTACTTC
CDR3 protein: CASSLVGATYEQYF

V gene: TRBV28
D gene: TRBD2
J gene: TRBJ2-3
clone size: few
CDR3 DNA: TGTGCCAGCAGCCCCCGGCGGGGGGGTGGGGTAGATACGCAGTATTTT
CDR3 protein: CASSPRRGGGVDTQYF

V gene: TRBV24-1
D gene: -
J gene: TRBJ2-5
clone size: few
CDR3 DNA: TGTGCCACCAGTGTCAGGGGTAACCAAGAGACCCAGTACTTC
CDR3 protein: CATSVRGNQETQYF

V gene: TRBV6-2/TRBV6-3
D gene: -
J gene: TRBJ2-3
clone size: -
CDR3 DNA: TGTGCCAGCAGCCCTACCCCGGGGGCAGATACGCAGTATTTT
CDR3 protein: CASSPTPGADTQYF

V gene: TRBV27
D gene: -
J gene: TRBJ1-1
clone size: -
CDR3 DNA: TGTGCCACCCTCGGACGAGGGGACACTGAAGCTTTCTTT
CDR3 protein: CATLGRGDTEAFF

V gene: TRBV7-2
D gene: -
J gene: TRBJ1-1
clone size: few
CDR3 DNA: TGTGCCAGCAGCTTACCCCCAGGCGCTTTCTTT
CDR3 protein: CASSLPPGAFF

V gene: TRBV6-5
D gene: TRBD1
J gene: TRBJ2-7
clone size: many
CDR3 DNA: TGTGCCAGCAGTCACAGGGGGCTTAGCTCCTACGAGCAGTACTTC
CDR3 protein: CASSHRGLSSYEQYF

V gene: TRBV6-2/TRBV6-3
D gene: -
J gene: TRBJ2-1
clone size: -
CDR3 DNA: TGTGCCAGCGGTACCCCGAGGATCAGGGACGAGCAGTTCTTC
CDR3 protein: CASGTPRIRDEQFF

V gene: TRBV10-3
D gene: TRBD2
J gene: TRBJ2-2
clone size: few
CDR3 DNA: TGTGCCATCAGCCCCGGCGGGGGTTTGGACACCGGGGAGCTGTTTTTT
CDR3 protein: CAISPGGGLDTGELFF

V gene: TRBV5-1
D gene: TRBD2
J gene: TRBJ2-5
clone size: many
CDR3 DNA: TGCGCCAGCAGCTTCGGTAGCGGGGGGGCCGAGACCCAGTACTTC
CDR3 protein: CASSFGSGGAETQYF

V gene: TRBV24-1
D gene: -
J gene: TRBJ2-5
clone size: few
CDR3 DNA: TGTGCCACCAGTGTAGGGGCCGAGACCCAGTACTTC
CDR3 protein: CATSVGAETQYF

V gene: TRBV2
D gene: -
J gene: TRBJ2-6
clone size: few
CDR3 DNA: TGTGCCAGCAGTGTTTCCCAAGGGGTAGGGGCCAACGTCCTGACTTTC
CDR3 protein: CASSVSQGVGANVLTF

V gene: TRBV29-1
D gene: -
J gene: TRBJ2-5
clone size: -
CDR3 DNA: TGCAGCGTTGATTTTCCAGCAGGCGAGACCCAGTACTTC
CDR3 protein: CSVDFPAGETQYF

V gene: TRBV18
D gene: TRBD2
J gene: TRBJ2-7
clone size: few
CDR3 DNA: TGTGCCAGCTCCGGACCGGGGGGGAGCTACGAGCAGTACTTC
CDR3 protein: CASSGPGGSYEQYF

V gene: TRBV5-1
D gene: -
J gene: TRBJ2-1
clone size: -
CDR3 DNA: TGCGCCAGCAGCTTGGCCTTCAATGAGCAGTTCTTC
CDR3 protein: CASSLAFNEQFF

V gene: TRBV20-1
D gene: -
J gene: TRBJ2-5
clone size: -
CDR3 DNA: TGCAGTGCTAGAGACCCGGGGGAGACCCAGTACTTC
CDR3 protein: CSARDPGETQYF

V gene: TRBV7-9
D gene: TRBD2
J gene: TRBJ2-3
clone size: -
CDR3 DNA: TGTGCCAGCAGCTCGTTGAGGATTACTAGCGGGGGGGCCCCCACAGATACGCAGTATTTT
CDR3 protein: CASSSLRITSGGAPTDTQYF

V gene: TRBV5-1
D gene: -
J gene: TRBJ2-7
clone size: few
CDR3 DNA: TGCGCCAGCAGCTTGGTTTCGCCCCTCTACGAGCAGTACTTC
CDR3 protein: CASSLVSPLYEQYF

V gene: TRBV2
D gene: TRBD1
J gene: TRBJ1-2
clone size: many
CDR3 DNA: TGTGCCAGCAGACCGGGACAGGGAATCGCAAGGAACTATGGCTACACCTTC
CDR3 protein: CASRPGQGIARNYGYTF

V gene: TRBV4-1
D gene: -
J gene: TRBJ2-4
clone size: -
CDR3 DNA: TGCGCCAGCAGCCAACCCAGGGACCTAGCCAAAAACATTCAGTACTTC
CDR3 protein: CASSQPRDLAKNIQYF

V gene: TRBV20-1
D gene: -
J gene: TRBJ1-5
clone size: few
CDR3 DNA: TGCAGTGCTAGGGGGGACTACAGGGTTGGACAGCCCCAGCATTTT
CDR3 protein: CSARGDYRVGQPQHF

V gene: TRBV7-9
D gene: -
J gene: TRBJ2-1
clone size: -
CDR3 DNA: TGTGCCAGCAGCCCTCATGCGGGGCGAAGCTCCTACAATGAGCAGTTCTTC
CDR3 protein: CASSPHAGRSSYNEQFF

V gene: TRBV5-6
D gene: TRBD2
J gene: TRBJ2-1
clone size: many
CDR3 DNA: TGTGCCAGCCCCAGGGTGGGAAGCGGGGGGGCCAGTGAGCAGTTCTTC
CDR3 protein: CASPRVGSGGASEQFF

V gene: TRBV5-6
D gene: -
J gene: TRBJ2-3
clone size: -
CDR3 DNA: TGTGCCAGCAGCTCCGGACGTCCCCCCGGGACAGATACGCAGTATTTT
CDR3 protein: CASSSGRPPGTDTQYF

V gene: TRBV5-1
D gene: -
J gene: TRBJ2-1
clone size: few
CDR3 DNA: TGCGCCAGCAGCGGCCAGGGGCCCGGTGAGCAGTTCTTC
CDR3 protein: CASSGQGPGEQFF

V gene: TRBV5-1
D gene: TRBD2
J gene: TRBJ2-3
clone size: -
CDR3 DNA: TGCGCCAGCAGCTTGGGTTCTAGCGGGGCTAGCACAGATACGCAGTATTTT
CDR3 protein: CASSLGSSGASTDTQYF

V gene: TRBV29-1
D gene: -
J gene: TRBJ1-2
clone size: -
CDR3 DNA: TGCAGCGTTGTAGACCCCGATTATAACTATGGCTACACCTTC
CDR3 protein: CSVVDPDYNYGYTF

V gene: TRBV10-2
D gene: -
J gene: TRBJ1-4
clone size: few
CDR3 DNA: TGCGCCAGCATGCCCCAGAATAATGAAAAACTGTTTTTT
CDR3 protein: CASMPQNNEKLFF

V gene: TRBV13
D gene: TRBD1
J gene: TRBJ1-1
clone size: -
CDR3 DNA: TGTGCCAGCAGCGCTGCTAACAGGGGGGTAACTGAAGCTTTCTTT
CDR3 protein: CASSAANRGVTEAFF

V gene: TRBV6-5
D gene: -
J gene: TRBJ2-2
clone size: -
CDR3 DNA: TGTGCCAGCAGTTACGTCCTACGGACCACGAACACCGGGGAGCTGTTTTTT
CDR3 protein: CASSYVLRTTNTGELFF

V gene: TRBV11-3
D gene: TRBD2
J gene: TRBJ2-1
clone size: many
CDR3 DNA: TGTGCCAGCAGCTTAGACCCGGTGACTAGCGGGGAGCAGTTCTTC
CDR3 protein: CASSLDPVTSGEQFF

V gene: TRBV18
D gene: -
J gene: TRBJ2-5
clone size: -
CDR3 DNA: TGTGCCAGCTCACTAAAGGGGCTAGCGAAAGAGACCCAGTACTTC
CDR3 protein: CASSLKGLAKETQYF